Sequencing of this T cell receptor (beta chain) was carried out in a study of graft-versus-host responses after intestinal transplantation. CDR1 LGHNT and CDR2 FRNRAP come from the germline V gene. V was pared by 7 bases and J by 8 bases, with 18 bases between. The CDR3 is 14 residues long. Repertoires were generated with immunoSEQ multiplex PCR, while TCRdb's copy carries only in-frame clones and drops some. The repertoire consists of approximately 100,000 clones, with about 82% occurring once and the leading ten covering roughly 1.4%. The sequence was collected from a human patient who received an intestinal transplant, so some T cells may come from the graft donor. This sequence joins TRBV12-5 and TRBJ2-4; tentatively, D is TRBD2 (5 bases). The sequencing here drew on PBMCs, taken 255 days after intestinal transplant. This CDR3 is CASAAAGVRDIQYF. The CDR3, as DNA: TGTGCTAGTGCGGCGGCAGGCGTGAGGGACATTCAGTACTTC.